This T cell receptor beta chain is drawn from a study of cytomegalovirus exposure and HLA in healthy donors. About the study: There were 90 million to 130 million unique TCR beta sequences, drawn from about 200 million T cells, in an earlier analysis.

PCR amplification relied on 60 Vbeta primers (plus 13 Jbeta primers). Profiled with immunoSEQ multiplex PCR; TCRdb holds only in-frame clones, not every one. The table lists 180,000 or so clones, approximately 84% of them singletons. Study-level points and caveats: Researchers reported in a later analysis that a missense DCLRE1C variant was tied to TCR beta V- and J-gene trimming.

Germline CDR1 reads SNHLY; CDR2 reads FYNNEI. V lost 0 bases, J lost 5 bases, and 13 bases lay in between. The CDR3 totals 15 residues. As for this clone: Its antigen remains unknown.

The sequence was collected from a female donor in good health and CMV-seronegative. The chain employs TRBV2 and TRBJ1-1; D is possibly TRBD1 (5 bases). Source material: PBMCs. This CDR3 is CASSEALLGETEAFF. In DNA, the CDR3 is TGTGCCAGCAGTGAAGCGCTTCTAGGGGAAACTGAAGCTTTCTTT.